These T cell receptor beta chains were read from a single sample in a study of T cell responses to AZD1222 COVID-19 vaccine. Profiling relied on immunoSEQ multiplex PCR, and the TCRdb table lists in-frame clones only, not all of them. The table has about 77,000 clones, 92% seen once. Sequenced here: peripheral blood, sampled 28 days after the second AZD1222 dose. These TCRs come from an adult who received the AZD1222 COVID-19 vaccine. Each CDR3 is given with its conserved first and last residue. D genes are given only for firm matches. Clone size appears in some rows only: once, few, many, or a class for an expanded clone.

>TRBV6-5|.|TRBJ1-2|.
CASSPGTDYGYTF
TGTGCCAGCAGTCCTGGGACGGACTATGGCTACACCTTC
>TRBV28|.|TRBJ2-3|TRBD1
CASSTGTGGTDTQYF
TGTGCCAGCAGTACCGGGACAGGGGGCACAGATACGCAGTATTTT
>TRBV28|.|TRBJ2-2|.
CASSSDATGELFF
TGTGCCAGCAGTTCGGACGCCACCGGGGAGCTGTTTTTT
>TRBV5-6|.|TRBJ2-7|.
CASSLAAASYREQYF
TGTGCCAGCAGCTTGGCGGCTGCATCCTATCGCGAGCAGTACTTC
>TRBV15|.|TRBJ2-6|.
CATSRDPGAGANVLTF
TGTGCCACCAGCAGAGATCCCGGGGCCGGGGCCAACGTCCTGACTTTC
>TRBV7-2|.|TRBJ1-5|.
CASSLEAQPQHF
TGTGCCAGCAGCTTAGAGGCTCAGCCCCAGCATTTT
>TRBV7-8|.|TRBJ2-7|TRBD2
CASSSGLAGVLQEGDEQYF
TGTGCCAGCAGCTCGGGACTAGCGGGAGTTCTTCAAGAAGGAGACGAGCAGTACTTC
>TRBV28|.|TRBJ2-6|.
CASSLRANVLTF
TGTGCCAGCAGTCTCCGGGCCAACGTCCTGACTTTC
>TRBV6-7|.|TRBJ1-2|TRBD1
CASHPGQLIHGYTF
TGTGCCAGCCACCCGGGACAGTTAATCCATGGCTACACCTTC
>TRBV5-1|once|TRBJ1-2|.
CASSLARGRGGWGYTF
TGCGCCAGCAGCTTGGCCCGCGGCAGGGGAGGTTGGGGCTACACCTTC
>TRBV5-1|.|TRBJ1-4|.
CASSLGTREGEKLFF
TGCGCCAGCAGCTTGGGCACCAGGGAGGGCGAAAAACTGTTTTTT
>TRBV19|.|TRBJ1-1|TRBD1
CASSIDRGRAEAFF
TGTGCCAGTAGTATAGACAGGGGGAGAGCTGAAGCTTTCTTT
>TRBV9|.|TRBJ2-3|.
CASSVGLSTDTQYF
TGTGCCAGCAGCGTAGGCCTATCCACAGATACGCAGTATTTT
>TRBV29-1|.|TRBJ2-2|.
CSVEDPLGRGENTGELFF
TGCAGCGTTGAAGATCCCCTCGGGAGAGGGGAGAACACCGGGGAGCTGTTTTTT
>TRBV6-5|few|TRBJ1-1|.
CASSPQGPEAFF
TGTGCCAGCAGTCCACAGGGACCTGAAGCTTTCTTT
>TRBV7-2|.|TRBJ2-6|.
CASSLVDTYSGANVLTF
TGTGCCAGCAGCTTAGTCGACACGTACTCTGGGGCCAACGTCCTGACTTTC
>TRBV6-4|.|TRBJ1-2|.
CASSIRPNYGYTF
TGTGCCAGCTCGATCCGCCCTAACTATGGCTACACCTTC
>TRBV29-1|.|TRBJ1-3|.
CSDSGNTIYF
TGCAGTGACTCTGGAAACACCATATATTTT
>TRBV10-3|.|TRBJ1-3|.
CATLSGNTIYF
TGTGCCACCCTCTCTGGAAACACCATATATTTT
>TRBV5-6|.|TRBJ1-3|.
CASSLLGGSSGNTIYF
TGTGCCAGCAGCTTATTGGGCGGCAGCTCTGGAAACACCATATATTTT
>TRBV5-1|.|TRBJ1-1|.
CASSLGRESAEAFF
TGCGCCAGCAGCTTGGGCCGGGAAAGTGCTGAAGCTTTCTTT
>TRBV7-6|once|TRBJ2-7|.
CASSLTNREQYF
TGTGCCAGCAGCCTAACTAATCGCGAGCAGTACTTC
>TRBV6-5|.|TRBJ2-3|.
CASRSGSTDTQYF
TGTGCCAGCAGAAGCGGAAGCACAGATACGCAGTATTTT
>TRBV28|.|TRBJ2-2|TRBD2
CASSLGLAGTGELFF
TGTGCCAGCAGCCTCGGACTAGCGGGCACCGGGGAGCTGTTTTTT
>TRBV5-1|.|TRBJ1-1|.
CASSTQTGTEAFF
TGCGCCAGCAGCACTCAAACCGGGACAGAAGCTTTCTTT
>TRBV5-8|.|TRBJ1-2|.
CASNLHLLRETITNYGYTF
TGTGCCAGCAACCTTCACCTCCTACGGGAGACTATAACTAACTATGGCTACACCTTC
>TRBV7-2|.|TRBJ1-1|TRBD1
CASSLSTGVATEAFF
TGTGCCAGCAGCTTATCTACAGGGGTGGCCACTGAAGCTTTCTTT
>TRBV6-6|few|TRBJ1-2|.
CASRGLTSEISYGYTF
TGTGCCAGCAGGGGGTTAACATCAGAAATCTCTTATGGCTACACCTTC
>TRBV12-3/TRBV12-4|.|TRBJ1-3|.
CASSSRAGNTIYF
TGTGCCAGCAGTTCCCGGGCTGGAAACACCATATATTTT